Listed below are T cell receptor beta chains from one sample, sequenced in a study of identical twins. TCRdb reanalysed the 5' RACE reads using MiXCR and keeps one entry per CDR3 protein. The repertoire holds some 500,000 distinct CDR3 sequences, with over 8.5% as singletons. Separately, the same data were catalogued under a study of yellow fever vaccine responses in identical twins.

The specimen sequenced was PBMCs. The receptor set was obtained from a woman between 18 and 29 years old in good health. The CDR3 runs from the conserved cysteine through the conserved F or W. D genes are given only for firm matches. Size tells how often a clone was seen (once, few, many) or the class of an expanded clone, and some rows leave it out.

>few|NA|TRBJ2-7|TRBV6-5
TGTGCCAGCAGTTCGCCCGGGACATATCCCTACGAGCAGTACTTC
CASSSPGTYPYEQYF
>many|NA|TRBJ1-4|TRBV18
TGTGCCAGCTCACCGGCAGGGTCGTATGAAAAACTGTTTTTT
CASSPAGSYEKLFF
>NA|TRBD2|TRBJ2-5|TRBV2
TGTGCCAGCGAAACTAGCGGGGAGGGAGAGACCCAGTACTTC
CASETSGEGETQYF
>many|NA|TRBJ1-1|TRBV3-1
TGTGCCAGCAGCCAAGGGGGGAACACTGAAGCTTTCTTT
CASSQGGNTEAFF
>NA|TRBD2|TRBJ2-1|TRBV11-2
TGTGCCAGCAGCCCGCAAGGCGGGAATGGCGGGAGGGAGTACAATGAGCAGTTCTTC
CASSPQGGNGGREYNEQFF
>few|NA|TRBJ2-7|TRBV7-2
TGTGCCAGCAGCGCTCCCGGACAGTCCGGCGAGCAGTACTTC
CASSAPGQSGEQYF
>few|TRBD1|TRBJ2-5|TRBV5-1
TGCGCCAGCAGCTTGGGGACAGGGTGGCAGACCCAGTACTTC
CASSLGTGWQTQYF
>few|TRBD2|TRBJ2-1|TRBV6-2/TRBV6-3
TGTGCCAGCAGTTCCCTAGCGGGGGTCTACAATGAGCAGTTCTTC
CASSSLAGVYNEQFF
>few|TRBD1|TRBJ2-3|TRBV29-1
TGCAGCGCACCGGGACAGGGATCGATTACAGATACGCAGTATTTT
CSAPGQGSITDTQYF
>few|NA|TRBJ2-7|TRBV7-9
TGTGCCAGCACCCCCGCAGTTGTCAGGGGTCCGCAAGAGCAGTACTTC
CASTPAVVRGPQEQYF
>NA|TRBD1|TRBJ2-5|TRBV11-2
TGTGCCAGCAGCCAGGGGGACCCAGCTAGCCTATTCCAAGAGACCCAGTACTTC
CASSQGDPASLFQETQYF
>few|NA|TRBJ1-1|TRBV6-5
TGTGCCAGCACTCGGGGCAGTGAAGCTTTCTTT
CASTRGSEAFF
>few|TRBD2|TRBJ2-7|TRBV7-2
TGTGCCAGCAGCTTGCCGGGGACTAGCGTCTACGAGCAGTACTTC
CASSLPGTSVYEQYF
>many|NA|TRBJ2-5|TRBV29-1
TGCAGCGTGCCCTCGGCACAGGGGGGGATGATCCAAGAGACCCAGTACTTC
CSVPSAQGGMIQETQYF
>NA|NA|TRBJ2-1|TRBV18
TGTGCCAGCTCACCCCCCGACAGGCCACTCAATGAGCAGTTCTTC
CASSPPDRPLNEQFF
>few|NA|TRBJ2-3|TRBV20-1
TGCAGTGCTAGATCCGCCCGGGCGAATTTCTTGGATACGCAGTATTTT
CSARSARANFLDTQYF
>NA|TRBD2|TRBJ2-1|TRBV6-5
TGTGCCAGCAGTTACTCGGGACTAGCGGGGAGCTCCTACAATGAGCAGTTCTTC
CASSYSGLAGSSYNEQFF
>many|NA|TRBJ2-5|TRBV10-2
TGCGCCAGCAGTGAGTCAAGGGCTGGGGAGACCCAGTACTTC
CASSESRAGETQYF
>NA|NA|TRBJ2-1|TRBV15
TGTGCCACCAGCAGGCCCCTAGGAAGCACCTACAATGAGCAGTTCTTC
CATSRPLGSTYNEQFF
>many|NA|TRBJ2-2|TRBV20-1
TGCAGTGCTAGAGATCGCCGTAACACCGGGGAGCTGTTTTTT
CSARDRRNTGELFF
>few|TRBD2|TRBJ2-7|TRBV7-2
TGTGCCAGCAGCTTAGTACGGGGGGTCTACGAGCAGTACTTC
CASSLVRGVYEQYF
>many|NA|TRBJ1-2|TRBV28
TGTGCCAGCAGTAGAACAGTGGTCTATGGCTACACCTTC
CASSRTVVYGYTF
>NA|NA|TRBJ2-1|TRBV6-2/TRBV6-3
TGTGCCAGCACCCGGTGGGGCAGGGATCCCTACAATGAGCAGTTCTTC
CASTRWGRDPYNEQFF
>few|TRBD1|TRBJ2-1|TRBV7-2
TGTGCCAGCAGCTCACCGACAGGGGTGGGCTACAATGAGCAGTTCTTC
CASSSPTGVGYNEQFF
>many|NA|TRBJ2-7|TRBV20-1
TGCAGTGCTAAACAGACAGCAGCCTACGAGCAGTACTTC
CSAKQTAAYEQYF
>NA|NA|TRBJ1-2|TRBV19
TGTGCCAGTATCAGGGTTGGGAGTACCAACTATGGCTACACCTTC
CASIRVGSTNYGYTF
>NA|TRBD1|TRBJ1-1|TRBV19
TGTGCCAGTAGTATTATGGGGACAGGGAACACTGAAGCTTTCTTT
CASSIMGTGNTEAFF
>few|TRBD1|TRBJ2-3|TRBV20-1
TGCAGTGTCCGGACAGGGAAAGTGGATACGCAGTATTTT
CSVRTGKVDTQYF
>many|NA|TRBJ2-4|TRBV9
TGTGCCAGCAGTGACAGTCGGATAGGGGAAGCCAAAAACATTCAGTACTTC
CASSDSRIGEAKNIQYF
>few|NA|TRBJ2-1|TRBV5-5
TGTGCCAGCAGCTTGCCCACAGTGGACAATGAGCAGTTCTTC
CASSLPTVDNEQFF
>few|NA|TRBJ2-7|TRBV25-1
TGTGCCAGCAGTCCCTGGACTGGGGCCGAGCAGTACTTC
CASSPWTGAEQYF
>few|TRBD2|TRBJ2-1|TRBV14
TGTGCCAGCAGCCGAAACGGGGGGGCTCTAGGCAATGAGCAGTTCTTC
CASSRNGGALGNEQFF
>NA|TRBD1|TRBJ2-5|TRBV29-1
TGCAGCGTTGAACCGCGGGACAGGGGATTTTGGGAGACCCAGTACTTC
CSVEPRDRGFWETQYF
>many|NA|TRBJ2-1|TRBV12-3/TRBV12-4
TGCGCCAGCAGCTTGGGGGGGCATGAGCAGTTCTTC
CASSLGGHEQFF
>few|TRBD2|TRBJ2-4|TRBV6-2/TRBV6-3
TGTGCCAGCAGCCCCCCGGAGTCGCCGGGACTAGCGGGAGGACCTAAAAACATTCAGTACTTC
CASSPPESPGLAGGPKNIQYF
>many|NA|TRBJ2-7|TRBV10-3
TGTGCCATCAGTGAGAGACAGCCCTACGAGCAGTACTTC
CAISERQPYEQYF
>NA|NA|TRBJ2-1|TRBV20-1
TGCAGTGCTAGTGCACCCGGGGCAAGCTCCTACAATGAGCAGTTCTTC
CSASAPGASSYNEQFF
>few|TRBD1|TRBJ1-1|TRBV20-1
TGCAGTGCCCTGCCGGGACAGGGATTGAACACTGAAGCTTTCTTT
CSALPGQGLNTEAFF
>NA|NA|TRBJ2-1|TRBV7-6
TGTGCCAGCAGCTTAGGGATCGAGGGCGCCTACAATGAGCAGTTCTTC
CASSLGIEGAYNEQFF
>few|TRBD2|TRBJ2-3|TRBV5-1
TGCGCCAGCAGTTCGCTAAACATCGGGGGGACCACAGATACGCAGTATTTT
CASSSLNIGGTTDTQYF
>NA|NA|TRBJ2-7|TRBV7-2
TGTGCCAGCAGCTTAGCTGAAGGGGCGAATTCCTACGAGCAGTACTTC
CASSLAEGANSYEQYF
>NA|NA|TRBJ2-1|TRBV28
TGTGCCAGCAGTCGACCGGGCGGCGACCGCGAGCAGTTCTTC
CASSRPGGDREQFF
>NA|NA|TRBJ2-1|TRBV10-2
TGCGCCAGCACGGCGGGCCCATCCTACAATGAGCAGTTCTTC
CASTAGPSYNEQFF
>many|NA|TRBJ2-5|TRBV29-1
TGCAGCGTTGAAGGCGAGACCCAGTACTTC
CSVEGETQYF
>many|TRBD1|TRBJ2-7|TRBV20-1
TGCAGTGCTAGACCGACAGGGCACCCAAGCTCCTACGAGCAGTACTTC
CSARPTGHPSSYEQYF